This T cell receptor (beta chain) is from a study of Graves' ophthalmopathy and Graves' hyperthyroidism (dated by TCRdb to the late 2010s). For the study in its entirety: Hyperthyroidism was considered stable if no progression to ophthalmopathy occurred within 18 months of follow-up. The study used TCR beta repertoire signatures to distinguish Graves' ophthalmopathy from Graves' hyperthyroidism and to predict progression to ophthalmopathy. In total, over 130 blood samples were TCR-sequenced: under 45 ophthalmopathy, over 70 hyperthyroidism and about 17 hyperthyroidism-to-ophthalmopathy patients. To explore V-J signatures that separate ophthalmopathy from hyperthyroidism, a discovery set of 95 to 100 patients was enrolled, consisting of fewer than 45 with ophthalmopathy and roughly 59 with stable hyperthyroidism. For independent validation, a separate cohort was made up of approximately 19 hyperthyroidism patients plus 17 patients who later progressed from hyperthyroidism to ophthalmopathy. T-cell repertoires of thyroid tissue and blood were compared in 5 or 6 hyperthyroidism patients. Once sampling was done, hyperthyroidism patients were given methimazole at a starting dose of 30 mg daily, while ophthalmopathy patients were given high-dose intravenous methylprednisolone.

TCR beta CDR3 regions were amplified from RNA transcripts for repertoire sequencing. A first-round RT-PCR used HTBI primers with the Qiagen OneStep RT-PCR kit, followed by a second-round multiplex PCR, size selection and purification. Libraries were sequenced on an Illumina HiSeq2000 using paired-end 100 bp reads. The paper's data handling went like this. SOAPnuke was used for read processing, and reads with adapters, uncalled bases, a mean Phred below 15, or no exact constant-primer or identifier match were discarded. High-quality paired reads were merged with COPE v1.2.5. Each unique nucleotide sequence was defined as a clonotype, and clonotypes were aligned to IMGT TRB V, D and J references with MiTCR v1.1. Only V-J combinations with frequency above 0.0001 were analysed, covering over 99% of repertoires. For each V-J combination, a TCR clonal expansion and chaos score was defined as F50 clonal expansion divided by the chaos observed in the TCRdist matrix. Features were reduced by Welch's t-statistics and random forest to more than 10 V-J combinations, which fed a naive Bayes classifier. The similarity between thyroid and blood repertoires was quantified using the Morisita-Horn index. TCRdb's own reprocessing of the public reads used fastp at Q25 and MiXCR and kept productive beta chains. Rows matching on CDR3 protein sequence are summarized as one entry with the most common DNA and genes. The V and J calls come from TCRdb's annotation, not from the publication. This sample is represented by about 550,000 distinct CDR3 sequences; about 35% of them were singletons. Of the sample, about 4% falls within the top ten clones.

Hyperthyroidism patients were newly diagnosed, with disease duration under 2 months, and aged 18 to 65 years. Patients were excluded if they had other autoimmune diseases, uncontrolled infections, pregnancy or lactation. Diagnosis relied on clinical symptoms, serum thyroxine, TRAb, thyroid ultrasound and orbital computed tomography. Total RNA was extracted using Trizol reagent, and RNA quality was checked on an Agilent 2100 Bioanalyzer. Results and caveats for the whole study, not just this receptor: In validation, the model predicted ophthalmopathy progression with about 71% sensitivity and approximately 75% specificity; 12 predicted patients were CT-confirmed with GO in a median of around 6 months. Among expanded thyroid clonotypes with frequency above 0.001, most also showed up in blood, which suggests that blood repertoires may reflect the thyroid immune response. No statistical method was used to predetermine the sample size, and group allocation was not hidden from the investigators. In cross-validation, the 13-signature model distinguished ophthalmopathy from stable hyperthyroidism with more than 85% sensitivity and 81.08% specificity, while in the test set the corresponding values were about 80% and 75%.

The germline V gene specifies SGHTA as CDR1 and FQGNSA as CDR2. The cysteine opens and the phenylalanine closes a CDR3 of 17 amino acids. Only the CDR3 portion is preserved as DNA: 51 bases, with reading frame beginning at the first base. The trim is 3 bases for V and 2 bases for J, with a gap of 17 bases between the germline ends. Comments on this clonotype: No cognate antigen has been identified for it. One base away there is no much larger clone; base qualities are not given.

The chain employs TRBV7-2 and TRBJ1-5; no confident D gene assignment can be made. This clonotype originated in an adult man with Graves' hyperthyroidism. Sequencing input: peripheral blood or thyroid tissue (not recorded which). The CDR3 reads as follows: CASSFEGGLRGNQPQHF. The nucleotide sequence reads as follows: TGTGCCAGCAGCTTTGAGGGAGGGTTACGGGGCAATCAGCCCCAGCATTTT.